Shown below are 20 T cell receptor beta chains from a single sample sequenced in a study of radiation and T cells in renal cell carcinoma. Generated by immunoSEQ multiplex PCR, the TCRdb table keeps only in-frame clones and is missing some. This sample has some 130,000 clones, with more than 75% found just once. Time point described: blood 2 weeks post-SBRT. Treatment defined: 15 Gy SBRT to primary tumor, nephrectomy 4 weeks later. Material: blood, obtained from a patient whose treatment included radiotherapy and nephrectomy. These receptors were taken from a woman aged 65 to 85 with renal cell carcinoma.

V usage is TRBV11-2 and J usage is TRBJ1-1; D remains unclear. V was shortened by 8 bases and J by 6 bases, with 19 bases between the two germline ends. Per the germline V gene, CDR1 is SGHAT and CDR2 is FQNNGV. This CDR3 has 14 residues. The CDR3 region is CASGRGEVFSEAFF. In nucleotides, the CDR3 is TGTGCCAGCGGGCGCGGGGAGGTCTTTTCTGAAGCTTTCTTT.

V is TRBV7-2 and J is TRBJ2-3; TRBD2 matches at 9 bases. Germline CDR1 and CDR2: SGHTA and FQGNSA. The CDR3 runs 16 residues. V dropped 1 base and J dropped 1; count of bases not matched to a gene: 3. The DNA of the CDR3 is TGTGCCAGCAGCTTAGGCGGGGGGGCCGGCACAGATACGCAGTATTTT. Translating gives CASSLGGGAGTDTQYF. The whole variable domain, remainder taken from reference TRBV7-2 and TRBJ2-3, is GAGVSQSPSNKVTEKGKDVELRCDPISGHTALYWYRQSLGQGLEFLIYFQGNSAPDKSGLPSDRFSAERTGGSVSTLTIQRTQQEDSAVYLCASSLGGGAGTDTQYFGPGTRLTVL.

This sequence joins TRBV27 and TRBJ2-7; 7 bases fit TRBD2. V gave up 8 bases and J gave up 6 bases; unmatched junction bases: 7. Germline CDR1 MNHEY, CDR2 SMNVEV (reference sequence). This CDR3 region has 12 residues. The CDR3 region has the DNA TGTGCCAGCTCTTCTAGCGGAGGCGAGCAGTACTTC. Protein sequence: CASSSSGGEQYF.

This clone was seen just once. CDR3 loop: CASSLDAGVTYGYTF. The CDR3 coding sequence is TGCGCCAGCAGCTTGGATGCGGGGGTTACCTATGGCTACACCTTC. This chain links TRBV5-1 with TRBJ1-2, with D maybe TRBD1 (5 bases). Germline V gene lookup returns CDR1 SGHRS and CDR2 YFSETQ. V gave up 0 bases and J gave up 4 bases, with 13 bases separating them. This CDR3 has 15 residues.

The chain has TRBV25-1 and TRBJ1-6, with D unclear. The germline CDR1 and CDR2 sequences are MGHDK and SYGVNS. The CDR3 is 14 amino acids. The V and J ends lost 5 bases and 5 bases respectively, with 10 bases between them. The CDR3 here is CASSNPRDNSPLHF. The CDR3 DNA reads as TGTGCCAGCAGTAATCCCCGGGATAATTCACCCCTCCACTTT.

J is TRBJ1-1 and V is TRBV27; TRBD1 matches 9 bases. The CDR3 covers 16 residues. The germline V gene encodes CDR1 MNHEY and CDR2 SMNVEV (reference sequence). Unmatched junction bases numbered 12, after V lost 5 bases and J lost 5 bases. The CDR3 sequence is CASSGGTGPPVTEAFF. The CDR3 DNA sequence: TGTGCCAGCAGTGGGGGGACAGGGCCCCCGGTGACTGAAGCTTTCTTT.

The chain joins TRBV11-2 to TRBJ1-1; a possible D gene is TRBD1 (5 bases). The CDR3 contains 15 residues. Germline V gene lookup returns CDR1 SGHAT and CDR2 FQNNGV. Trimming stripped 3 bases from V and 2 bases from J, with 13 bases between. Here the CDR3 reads CASSFSAGANTEAFF. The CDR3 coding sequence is TGTGCCAGCAGCTTTTCGGCTGGGGCTAACACTGAAGCTTTCTTT.

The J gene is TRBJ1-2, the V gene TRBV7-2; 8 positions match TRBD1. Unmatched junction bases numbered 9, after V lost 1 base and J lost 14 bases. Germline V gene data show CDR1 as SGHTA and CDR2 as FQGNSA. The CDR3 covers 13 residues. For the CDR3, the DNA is TGTGCCAGCAGCTTAGAGGCGGACAGGGTGGATACCTTC. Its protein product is CASSLEADRVDTF. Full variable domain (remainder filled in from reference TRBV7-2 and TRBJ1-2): GAGVSQSPSNKVTEKGKDVELRCDPISGHTALYWYRQSLGQGLEFLIYFQGNSAPDKSGLPSDRFSAERTGGSVSTLTIQRTQQEDSAVYLCASSLEADRVDTFGSGTRLTVV.

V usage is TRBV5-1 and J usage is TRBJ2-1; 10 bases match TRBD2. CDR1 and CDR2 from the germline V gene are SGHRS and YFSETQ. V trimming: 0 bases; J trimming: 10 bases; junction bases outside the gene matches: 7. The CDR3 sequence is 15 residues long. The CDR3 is CASSLVSSGGAEQFF. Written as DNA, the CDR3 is TGCGCCAGCAGCTTGGTTTCTAGCGGGGGCGCGGAGCAGTTCTTC.

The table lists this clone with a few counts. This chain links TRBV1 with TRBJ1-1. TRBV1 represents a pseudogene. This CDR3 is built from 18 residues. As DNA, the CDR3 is TGCACCAGCAGCCAAGGGGTAAGAGGGAGCCGGCGGGACACTGAAGCTTTCTTT. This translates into CTSSQGVRGSRRDTEAFF.

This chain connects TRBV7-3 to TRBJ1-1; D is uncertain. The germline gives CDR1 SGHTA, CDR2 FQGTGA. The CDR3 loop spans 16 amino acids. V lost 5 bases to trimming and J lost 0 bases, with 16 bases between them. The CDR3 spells CASSPRNSNMNTEAFF. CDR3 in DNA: TGTGCCAGCAGCCCCCGGAACAGCAACATGAACACTGAAGCTTTCTTT.

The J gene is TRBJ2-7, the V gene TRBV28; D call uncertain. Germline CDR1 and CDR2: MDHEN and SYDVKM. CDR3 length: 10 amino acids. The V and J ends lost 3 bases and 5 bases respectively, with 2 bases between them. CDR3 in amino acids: CASSLHEQYF. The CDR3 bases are TGTGCCAGCAGTTTGCACGAGCAGTACTTC.

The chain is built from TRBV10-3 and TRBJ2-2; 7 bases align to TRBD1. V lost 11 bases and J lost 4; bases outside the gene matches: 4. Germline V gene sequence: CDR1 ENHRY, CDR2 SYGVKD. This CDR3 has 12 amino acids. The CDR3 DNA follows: TGTGCCTCGACAGGGTTCACCGGGGAGCTGTTTTTT. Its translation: CASTGFTGELFF.

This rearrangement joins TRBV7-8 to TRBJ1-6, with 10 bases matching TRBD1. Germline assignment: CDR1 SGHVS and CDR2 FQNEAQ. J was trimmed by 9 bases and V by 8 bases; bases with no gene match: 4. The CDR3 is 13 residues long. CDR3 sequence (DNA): TGTGCCAGCCTGACAGGGGGCACTTCACCCCTCCACTTT. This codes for CASLTGGTSPLHF.

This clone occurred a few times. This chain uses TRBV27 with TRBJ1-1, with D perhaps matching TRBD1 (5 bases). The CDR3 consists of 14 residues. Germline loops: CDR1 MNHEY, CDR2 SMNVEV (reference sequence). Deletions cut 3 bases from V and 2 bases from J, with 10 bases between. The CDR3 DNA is TGTGCCAGCAGTTTTCGTCAGGGAAACACTGAAGCTTTCTTT. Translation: CASSFRQGNTEAFF.

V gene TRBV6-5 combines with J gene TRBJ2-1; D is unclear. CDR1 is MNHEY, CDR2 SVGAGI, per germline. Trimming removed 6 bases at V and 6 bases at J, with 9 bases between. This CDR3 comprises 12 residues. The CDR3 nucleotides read TGTGCCAGCAGGGACGGAGTCAATGAGCAGTTCTTC. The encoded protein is CASRDGVNEQFF.

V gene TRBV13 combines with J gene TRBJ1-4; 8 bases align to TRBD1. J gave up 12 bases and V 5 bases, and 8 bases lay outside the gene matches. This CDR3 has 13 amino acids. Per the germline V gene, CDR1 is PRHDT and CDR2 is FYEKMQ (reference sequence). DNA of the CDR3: TGTGCCAGCAGCCTGGACAGGGCGAGGGAACTGTTTTTT. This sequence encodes CASSLDRARELFF.

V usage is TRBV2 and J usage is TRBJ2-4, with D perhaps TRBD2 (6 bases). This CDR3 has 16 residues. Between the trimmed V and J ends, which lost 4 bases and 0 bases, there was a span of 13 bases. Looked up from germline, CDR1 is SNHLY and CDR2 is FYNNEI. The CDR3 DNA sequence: TGTGCCAGCAGTGGGGACTTCCCAATAGCCAAAAACATTCAGTACTTC. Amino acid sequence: CASSGDFPIAKNIQYF.

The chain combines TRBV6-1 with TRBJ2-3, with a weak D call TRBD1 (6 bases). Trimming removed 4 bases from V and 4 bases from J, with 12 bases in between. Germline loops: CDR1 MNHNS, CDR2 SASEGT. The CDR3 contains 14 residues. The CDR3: CASSALGAPDTQYF. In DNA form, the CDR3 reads TGTGCCAGCAGTGCCTTGGGGGCCCCAGATACGCAGTATTTT.

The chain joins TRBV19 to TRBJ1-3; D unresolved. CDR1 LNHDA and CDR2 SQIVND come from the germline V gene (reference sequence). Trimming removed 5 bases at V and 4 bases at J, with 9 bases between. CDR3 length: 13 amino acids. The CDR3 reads CASSQAPGNTIYF. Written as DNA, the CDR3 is TGTGCCAGTAGTCAGGCACCCGGAAACACCATATATTTT.